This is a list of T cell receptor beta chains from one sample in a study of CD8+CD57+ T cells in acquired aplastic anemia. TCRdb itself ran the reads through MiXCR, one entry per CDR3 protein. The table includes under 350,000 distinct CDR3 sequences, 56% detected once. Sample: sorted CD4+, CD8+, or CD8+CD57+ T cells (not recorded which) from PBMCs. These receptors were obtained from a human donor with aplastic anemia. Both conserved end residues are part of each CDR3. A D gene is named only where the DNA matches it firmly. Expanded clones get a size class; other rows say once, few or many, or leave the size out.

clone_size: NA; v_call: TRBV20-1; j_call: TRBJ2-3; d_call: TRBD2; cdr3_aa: CSGTSLAHTDTQYF; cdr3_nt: TGCAGTGGGACTAGCTTGGCTCACACAGATACGCAGTATTTT
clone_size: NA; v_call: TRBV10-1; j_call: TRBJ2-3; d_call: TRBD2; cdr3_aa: CASSGTKGLAKGADTQYF; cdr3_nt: TGCGCCAGCAGTGGGACTAAGGGACTAGCGAAGGGTGCAGATACGCAGTATTTT
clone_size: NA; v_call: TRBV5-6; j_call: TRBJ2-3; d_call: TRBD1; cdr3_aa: CASSPTGQRSTDTQYF; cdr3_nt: TGTGCCAGCAGCCCCACGGGACAGCGAAGCACAGATACGCAGTATTTT
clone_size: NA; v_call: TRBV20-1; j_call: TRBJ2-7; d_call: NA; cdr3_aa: CSALATSSYEQYF; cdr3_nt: TGCAGTGCTCTGGCGACGAGCTCCTACGAGCAGTACTTC
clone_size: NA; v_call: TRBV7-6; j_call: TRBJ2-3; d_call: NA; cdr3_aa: CASSLEAGIDTQYF; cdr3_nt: TGTGCCAGCAGCTTAGAGGCCGGGATTGATACGCAGTATTTT
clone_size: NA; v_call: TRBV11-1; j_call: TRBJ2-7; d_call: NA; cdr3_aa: CASSPLTSVGSPYEQYF; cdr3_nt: TGTGCCAGCAGCCCCTTGACCTCCGTGGGGTCCCCCTACGAGCAGTACTTC
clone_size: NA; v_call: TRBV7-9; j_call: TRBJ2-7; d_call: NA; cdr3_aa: CASSYYRGGNEQYF; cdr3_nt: TGTGCCAGCAGTTACTACAGGGGAGGCAACGAGCAGTACTTC
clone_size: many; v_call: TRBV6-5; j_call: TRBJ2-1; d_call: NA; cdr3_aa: CASSYSGNSYNEQFF; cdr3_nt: TGTGCCAGCAGTTACTCCGGGAACTCCTACAATGAGCAGTTCTTC
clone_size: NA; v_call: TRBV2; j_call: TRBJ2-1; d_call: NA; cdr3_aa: CASSEGGAFSYNEQFF; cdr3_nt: TGTGCCAGCAGTGAGGGGGGGGCCTTCTCCTACAATGAGCAGTTCTTC
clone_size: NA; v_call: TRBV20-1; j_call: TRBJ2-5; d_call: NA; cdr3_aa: CSGFSAGGTDTQYF; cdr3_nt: TGCAGTGGCTTTAGCGCTGGAGGCACAGATACGCAGTACTTC
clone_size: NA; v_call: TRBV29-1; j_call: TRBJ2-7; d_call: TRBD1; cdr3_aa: CSVGDSSGEQYF; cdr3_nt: TGCAGCGTTGGGGACAGCTCAGGCGAGCAGTACTTC
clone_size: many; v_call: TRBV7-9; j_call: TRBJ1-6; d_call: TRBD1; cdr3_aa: CASRTKTGTGDTSSYNSPLHF; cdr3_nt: TGTGCCAGCAGGACAAAGACCGGGACAGGGGACACGAGCTCCTATAATTCACCCCTCCACTTT
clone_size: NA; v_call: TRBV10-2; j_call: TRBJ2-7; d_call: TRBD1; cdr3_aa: CASSESMGTGTLEQYF; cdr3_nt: TGCGCCAGCAGTGAGTCAATGGGGACAGGGACACTCGAGCAGTACTTC
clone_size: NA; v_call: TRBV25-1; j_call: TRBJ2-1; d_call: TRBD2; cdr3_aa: CASSSGGLNEQFF; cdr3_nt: TGTGCCAGCAGTTCGGGGGGGCTCAATGAGCAGTTCTTC
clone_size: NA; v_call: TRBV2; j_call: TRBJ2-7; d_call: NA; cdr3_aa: CASSNQYSYEQYF; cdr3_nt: TGTGCCAGCAGCAACCAGTACAGCTACGAGCAGTACTTC
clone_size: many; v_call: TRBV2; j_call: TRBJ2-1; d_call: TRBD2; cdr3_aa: CASTGTSGNKGEQFF; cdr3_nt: TGTGCCAGCACCGGGACTAGCGGGAACAAAGGTGAGCAGTTCTTC
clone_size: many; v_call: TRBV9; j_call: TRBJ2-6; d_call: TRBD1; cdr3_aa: CASSPGQGSGANVLTF; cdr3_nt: TGTGCCAGCAGCCCTGGACAGGGGTCCGGGGCCAACGTCCTGACTTTC
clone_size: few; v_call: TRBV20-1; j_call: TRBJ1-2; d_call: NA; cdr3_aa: CSAEDDVRGYTF; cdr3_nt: TGCAGTGCTGAGGACGACGTAAGGGGCTACACCTTC
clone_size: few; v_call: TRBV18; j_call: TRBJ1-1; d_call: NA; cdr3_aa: CASSPDSSNTEAFF; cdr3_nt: TGTGCCAGCTCACCGGACAGTTCGAACACTGAAGCTTTCTTT
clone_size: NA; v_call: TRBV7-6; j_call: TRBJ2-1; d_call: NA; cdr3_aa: CASSLGLLLHNEQFF; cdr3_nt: TGTGCCAGCAGCTTGGGACTCCTCCTGCACAATGAGCAGTTCTTC
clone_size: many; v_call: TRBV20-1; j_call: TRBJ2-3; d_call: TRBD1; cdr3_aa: CSAGDSSTDTQYF; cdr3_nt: TGCAGTGCTGGGGACAGTAGCACAGATACGCAGTATTTT
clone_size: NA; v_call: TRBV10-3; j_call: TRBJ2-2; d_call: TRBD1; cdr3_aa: CAIRTGVTTGELFF; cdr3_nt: TGTGCCATCAGGACAGGGGTAACCACCGGGGAGCTGTTTTTT
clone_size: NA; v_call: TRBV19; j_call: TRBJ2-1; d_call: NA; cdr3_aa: CASSPKARTNEQFF; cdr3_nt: TGTGCCAGTAGTCCCAAGGCCCGTACGAATGAGCAGTTCTTC
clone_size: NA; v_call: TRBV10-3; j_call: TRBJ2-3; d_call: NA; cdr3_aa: CAITGTLPTDTQYF; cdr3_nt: TGTGCCATCACCGGGACTTTGCCCACAGATACGCAGTATTTT
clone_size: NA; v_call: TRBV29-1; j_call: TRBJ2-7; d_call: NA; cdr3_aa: CSVARDEQYF; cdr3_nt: TGCAGCGTTGCCAGGGACGAGCAGTACTTC
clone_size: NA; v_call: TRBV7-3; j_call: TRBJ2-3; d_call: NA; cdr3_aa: CASSLMMTDTQYF; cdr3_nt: TGTGCCAGCAGCTTAATGATGACGGATACGCAGTATTTT
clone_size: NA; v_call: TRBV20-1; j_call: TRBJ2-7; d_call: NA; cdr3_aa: CSARVGRGDYEQYF; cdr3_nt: TGCAGTGCTAGAGTGGGCAGGGGGGACTACGAGCAGTACTTC
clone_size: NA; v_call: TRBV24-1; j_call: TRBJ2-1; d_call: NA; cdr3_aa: CATSDFGATEQFF; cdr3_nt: TGTGCCACCAGTGATTTTGGGGCGACCGAGCAGTTCTTC